Listed below are T cell receptor beta chains from one sample, sequenced in a study of blood T cell repertoires in COVID-19. Libraries were prepared by immunoSEQ multiplex PCR; TCRdb keeps only in-frame clonotypes and omits some of them. The repertoire holds about 370,000 clones, with 90% as singletons. The sample consisted of peripheral blood. The receptors were gathered from a man aged 18 to 30 with active or convalescent COVID-19. The CDR3 runs from the conserved cysteine through the conserved F or W. The order of the fields is D gene, V gene, J gene, CDR3 protein. The D gene is left open where the match is weak.

D gene: -
V gene: TRBV6-1
J gene: TRBJ1-6
CDR3 protein: CASSDRADSYNSPLHF

D gene: -
V gene: TRBV14
J gene: TRBJ1-3
CDR3 protein: CASSQSGSGNTIYF

D gene: TRBD1
V gene: TRBV27
J gene: TRBJ1-1
CDR3 protein: CASSFRQGDTEAFF

D gene: TRBD1
V gene: TRBV7-3
J gene: TRBJ1-5
CDR3 protein: CASSSNPRDRIVCNQPQHF

D gene: -
V gene: TRBV11-2
J gene: TRBJ2-7
CDR3 protein: CASSADGIWQYF

D gene: TRBD2
V gene: TRBV7-3
J gene: TRBJ2-3
CDR3 protein: CASSLRWLAEEDTQYF

D gene: -
V gene: TRBV9
J gene: TRBJ1-1
CDR3 protein: CASSADRPDTEAFF

D gene: TRBD2
V gene: TRBV2
J gene: TRBJ2-1
CDR3 protein: CASSFSGGGGGDEQFF

D gene: TRBD2
V gene: TRBV7-2
J gene: TRBJ2-3
CDR3 protein: CASSLAIASGTTDTQYF

D gene: TRBD2
V gene: TRBV5-1
J gene: TRBJ2-1
CDR3 protein: CASSPLAIENNEQFF

D gene: TRBD1
V gene: TRBV5-1
J gene: TRBJ1-4
CDR3 protein: CASSSTGGNEKLFF

D gene: -
V gene: TRBV27
J gene: TRBJ1-5
CDR3 protein: CASRDGHNQHF

D gene: -
V gene: TRBV28
J gene: TRBJ1-5
CDR3 protein: CASSSMGLKQPQHF

D gene: -
V gene: TRBV18
J gene: TRBJ1-5
CDR3 protein: CASSPDRLGNQPQHF

D gene: -
V gene: TRBV28
J gene: TRBJ1-5
CDR3 protein: CASSLRPQHF

D gene: -
V gene: TRBV18
J gene: TRBJ2-7
CDR3 protein: CASSPGVAYEQYF

D gene: -
V gene: TRBV7-2
J gene: TRBJ2-7
CDR3 protein: CASSPRPGYEQYF

D gene: -
V gene: TRBV24-1
J gene: TRBJ1-6
CDR3 protein: CATSAWGDSPLHF

D gene: TRBD1
V gene: TRBV19
J gene: TRBJ2-7
CDR3 protein: CASSIGQGNEQYF

D gene: -
V gene: TRBV21-1
J gene: TRBJ1-1
CDR3 protein: CASSNRGGREARGEAFF

D gene: -
V gene: TRBV28
J gene: TRBJ2-7
CDR3 protein: CASVREVTYEQYF

D gene: TRBD2
V gene: TRBV4-1
J gene: TRBJ2-1
CDR3 protein: CASSPGGEQFF

D gene: TRBD1
V gene: TRBV7-3
J gene: TRBJ2-5
CDR3 protein: CASSRQGALGETQYF

D gene: TRBD1
V gene: TRBV19
J gene: TRBJ2-7
CDR3 protein: CASSILPGQGSYEQYF

D gene: -
V gene: TRBV18
J gene: TRBJ1-1
CDR3 protein: CASSPPGRGSWAEAFF

D gene: -
V gene: TRBV7-6
J gene: TRBJ2-2
CDR3 protein: CASSLAFRGAGELFF

D gene: TRBD1
V gene: TRBV6-5
J gene: TRBJ1-2
CDR3 protein: CASSRGPNYGYTF

D gene: -
V gene: TRBV7-2
J gene: TRBJ1-3
CDR3 protein: CASSFFSAGGNTIYF

D gene: -
V gene: TRBV5-6
J gene: TRBJ2-2
CDR3 protein: CASSLGGVRTGELFF

D gene: TRBD2
V gene: TRBV19
J gene: TRBJ2-7
CDR3 protein: CASSIGLAGVFEQYF

D gene: -
V gene: TRBV28
J gene: TRBJ1-1
CDR3 protein: CASSLAGRAAFF

D gene: -
V gene: TRBV2
J gene: TRBJ1-6
CDR3 protein: CASSEDQGWDSPLHF

D gene: -
V gene: TRBV6-5
J gene: TRBJ2-1
CDR3 protein: CASSLLLSYNEQFF

D gene: TRBD1
V gene: TRBV7-9
J gene: TRBJ1-1
CDR3 protein: CATLGQGTLNTEAFF

D gene: -
V gene: TRBV4-3
J gene: TRBJ1-5
CDR3 protein: CASSQDIDVTGYYSNQPQHF

D gene: TRBD1
V gene: TRBV3-1/TRBV3-2
J gene: TRBJ1-6
CDR3 protein: CATTSGTGGFGSYNSPLHF

D gene: -
V gene: TRBV6-2/TRBV6-3
J gene: TRBJ1-5
CDR3 protein: CASSSGQPQHF

D gene: -
V gene: TRBV25-1
J gene: TRBJ1-1
CDR3 protein: CASSVPGVFPEAFF

D gene: -
V gene: TRBV12-3/TRBV12-4
J gene: TRBJ1-2
CDR3 protein: CASSLRVYGYTF

D gene: TRBD1
V gene: TRBV9
J gene: TRBJ2-2
CDR3 protein: CASSGTGYGTGELFF

D gene: TRBD2
V gene: TRBV6-5
J gene: TRBJ2-5
CDR3 protein: CASSYSKAGGGTQYF

D gene: -
V gene: TRBV7-3
J gene: TRBJ1-1
CDR3 protein: CASSLTQGTEAFF

D gene: TRBD1
V gene: TRBV5-6
J gene: TRBJ1-4
CDR3 protein: CASSFRGPLREKLFF

D gene: TRBD2
V gene: TRBV5-6
J gene: TRBJ2-1
CDR3 protein: CASSLAAGTSGSWYNEQFF

D gene: TRBD2
V gene: TRBV4-2
J gene: TRBJ2-3
CDR3 protein: CASSQARLAGALTQYF

D gene: -
V gene: TRBV21-1
J gene: TRBJ1-5
CDR3 protein: CARTLGQLIKPQHF

D gene: TRBD1
V gene: TRBV6-5
J gene: TRBJ1-2
CDR3 protein: CASRQGQGVSGYTF

D gene: -
V gene: TRBV10-1
J gene: TRBJ1-4
CDR3 protein: CASMGRVREKLFF

D gene: TRBD1
V gene: TRBV3-1/TRBV3-2
J gene: TRBJ1-1
CDR3 protein: CASSRQGGRTEAFF

D gene: TRBD2
V gene: TRBV7-8
J gene: TRBJ2-3
CDR3 protein: CASSTGRGVLASTDTQYF

D gene: TRBD1
V gene: TRBV19
J gene: TRBJ1-2
CDR3 protein: CASSIKGAYGYTF

D gene: -
V gene: TRBV11-2
J gene: TRBJ1-4
CDR3 protein: CASSLDAGVAEKLFF

D gene: TRBD2
V gene: TRBV7-3
J gene: TRBJ2-1
CDR3 protein: CASSSPPGGLNEQFF

D gene: -
V gene: TRBV27
J gene: TRBJ2-7
CDR3 protein: CASRRLDIGEQYF

D gene: -
V gene: TRBV3-1/TRBV3-2
J gene: TRBJ1-4
CDR3 protein: CASSSRGTNEKLFF

D gene: -
V gene: TRBV7-8
J gene: TRBJ1-5
CDR3 protein: CASSLVRTKSNQPQHF

D gene: TRBD2
V gene: TRBV10-3
J gene: TRBJ2-5
CDR3 protein: CAISPTSGGETQYF

D gene: TRBD2
V gene: TRBV24-1
J gene: TRBJ2-5
CDR3 protein: CATSDTGLAAQETQYF

D gene: -
V gene: TRBV24-1
J gene: TRBJ2-3
CDR3 protein: CATSDPGRQEGDTQYF

D gene: -
V gene: TRBV13
J gene: TRBJ1-5
CDR3 protein: CASSLYGGGTNQPQHF